These 9 T cell receptor beta chains came from one sample sequenced in a study of T cell responses to AZD1222 COVID-19 vaccine. TCRdb keeps only in-frame clones here, not all; method: immunoSEQ multiplex PCR. The sample shows 140,000 to 150,000 clones, about 90% of them seen only once. The source was peripheral blood, collected on day 0 of MenACWY control vaccination. These receptors all come from an adult in good health.

Only one count was recorded for this clone. The rearrangement joins TRBV6-1 to TRBJ1-1; D is possibly TRBD1 (6 bases). Germline V gene sequence: CDR1 MNHNS, CDR2 SASEGT. The CDR3 extends over 16 amino acids. V gave up 1 base and J gave up 5 bases, with 17 bases separating them. In DNA form, the CDR3 reads TGTGCCAGCAGTGAAGGTAGAGGGGGAATAGGGACTGAAGCTTTCTTT. It is translated as CASSEGRGGIGTEAFF.

This clone was detected only a few times. The chain links TRBV5-1 to TRBJ1-4, with TRBD1 matching 7 bases. Germline CDR1 SGHRS, CDR2 YFSETQ. The CDR3 has 14 amino acids. With 2 bases clipped from V and 7 bases from J, the junction kept 5 bases outside the gene matches. The CDR3, as DNA: TGCGCCAGCAGCTTAACAGGGGCCCCTGAAAAACTGTTTTTT. It translates to CASSLTGAPEKLFF.

The genes are TRBV18 and TRBJ1-2; the D is unclear. Trimming left V 3 bases short and J 3 bases short, with 2 bases between. Germline-derived CDR1 and CDR2 are KGHSH and LQKENI. The CDR3 extends over 11 amino acids. The chain's CDR3 is CASSPDYGYTF. Written as DNA, the CDR3 is TGTGCCAGCTCACCGGACTATGGCTACACCTTC.

The V call is TRBV9, the J call TRBJ1-1, with TRBD1 matching 7 bases. Germline V gives CDR1 SGDLS, CDR2 YYNGEE. This CDR3 is 13 amino acids long. Unmatched junction bases numbered 5, after V lost 4 bases and J lost 5 bases. Written as DNA, the CDR3 is TGTGCCAGCAGCTCACTACAGGGGACTGAAGCTTTCTTT. Protein sequence: CASSSLQGTEAFF.

This chain uses TRBV6-2 or TRBV6-3 with TRBJ2-1, with 15 bases fitting TRBD2. The CDR3 is 17 residues long. Germline V gene sequence: CDR1 MNHEY, CDR2 SVGEGT. J gave up 15 bases and V 2 bases, and 14 bases lay outside the gene matches. CDR3 DNA: TGTGCCAGCAGTTACCCGCCAGGGACTAGCGGGAGGAACAGGCTGTTCTTC. Translating gives CASSYPPGTSGRNRLFF.

The rearrangement links TRBV5-1 to TRBJ1-2; tentatively, D is TRBD1 (5 bases). The germline gives CDR1 SGHRS, CDR2 YFSETQ. With 4 bases removed from V and 6 bases from J, the gap between germline ends came to 16 bases. The CDR3 is made up of 14 amino acids. DNA for the CDR3: TGCGCCAGCAGCCCTGGACATGGGGGAGATGGCTACACCTTC. Its translation: CASSPGHGGDGYTF. The full variable domain, in which reference TRBV5-1 and TRBJ1-2 provide the parts outside the CDR3, is KAGVTQTPRYLIKTRGQQVTLSCSPISGHRSVSWYQQTPGQGLQFLFEYFSETQRNKGNFPGRFSGRQFSNSRSEMNVSTLELGDSALYLCASSPGHGGDGYTFGSGTRLTVV.

The V and J genes are TRBV4-2 and TRBJ1-3; 7 bases map to TRBD1. There are 14 residues in the CDR3. Germline CDR1 and CDR2: LGHNA and YNFKEQ. With V trimmed by 3 bases and J by 4 bases, 3 bases remained unmatched. The CDR3 protein is CASSQSDRGNTIYF. The CDR3 coding sequence is TGTGCCAGCAGCCAGTCGGACAGGGGAAACACCATATATTTT.

This chain connects TRBV28 to TRBJ1-6; maybe TRBD1 (5 bases). Germline lookup yields CDR1 MDHEN and CDR2 SYDVKM. The CDR3 spans 16 residues. Trimming stripped 6 bases from V and 6 bases from J, with 18 bases between. CDR3 region: CASSRRGGGANSPLHF. CDR3 DNA sequence: TGTGCCAGCAGCCGAAGGGGCGGGGGTGCTAATTCACCCCTCCACTTT. The complete variable domain, with remaining parts taken from reference TRBV28 and TRBJ1-6, reads DVKVTQSSRYLVKRTGEKVFLECVQDMDHENMFWYRQDPGLGLRLIYFSYDVKMKEKGDIPEGYSVSREKKERFSLILESASTNQTSMYLCASSRRGGGANSPLHFGNGTRLTVT.

The chain joins TRBV6-5 to TRBJ1-3, with D unclear. V lost 4 bases and J lost 0, with 7 bases in between. The CDR3 covers 14 residues. The V gene's germline CDR1 is MNHEY and CDR2 SVGAGI. This chain's CDR3 is CASSSEISGNTIYF. The CDR3 DNA reads TGTGCCAGCAGTTCGGAGATCTCTGGAAACACCATATATTTT.